This T cell receptor beta chain is drawn from a study of cytomegalovirus exposure and HLA in healthy donors. 60 Vbeta and 13 Jbeta primers were used in PCR. The table came from immunoSEQ multiplex PCR; TCRdb's copy has only in-frame clones and leaves some out. The sample holds approximately 160,000 clones; roughly 76% are singletons and the top ten take roughly 1.9%. The V gene's germline CDR1 is SGHRS and CDR2 YFSETQ. Between the trimmed V and J ends, which lost 0 bases and 5 bases, there was a span of 11 bases. The CDR3 has 15 residues. The chain joins TRBV5-1 to TRBJ1-4; a weak D match, TRBD1 (5 bases). This receptor was taken from a human donor in good health. The source material was PBMCs. CDR3 protein: CASSLEVGGNEKLFF. As DNA, the CDR3 is TGCGCCAGCAGCTTGGAGGTGGGGGGGAATGAAAAACTGTTTTTT.